The T cell receptor (beta chain) under discussion was sequenced for a study of blood T cell repertoires in COVID-19. Study-level background: COVID-19 samples collected from the United States, Italy and Spain covered acute and convalescent phases. T cells, B-cell-depleted T cells, or PBMCs provided the cDNA or gDNA that served as material.

In the original analysis: Reference gene primer amplification gave nucleated cell count estimates. Method: immunoSEQ multiplex PCR; TCRdb's copy keeps in-frame clones and lacks some. Clone size and the V and J calls come from that table; the DNA yielded D and trimming. The sample contains 80,000 to 100,000 clones, 86% of which appear only once. The V end lost 6 bases, the J end lost 1 base, and 13 bases lay between the germline ends. This CDR3 spans 14 amino acids. Germline CDR1 and CDR2: SNHLY and FYNNEI. This chain joins TRBV2 and TRBJ2-7; a possible D gene is TRBD1 (6 bases). Sequenced material: peripheral blood. The TCR was taken from a man aged 45-60 years with acute or convalescent COVID-19. The CDR3 coding sequence is TGTGCCAGCAGGAGGGGCGGACAGTCCTACGAGCAGTACTTC. Its protein product is CASRRGGQSYEQYF.